These T cell receptor beta chains were read from a single sample in a study of response to subunit inactivated influenza vaccine. TCRdb fed the RT-PCR reads into MiXCR, producing one record per CDR3 protein. This sample has 500,000 to 550,000 distinct CDR3 sequences, with under 30% found just once. Separately, the same data were catalogued under a study of T cells expressing NK-cell markers.

The specimen comprised CD4+ T cells sorted from PBMCs, sampled about 12 days after vaccination. All receptors come from a middle-aged man who received an inactivated influenza vaccine. Both conserved end residues are part of each CDR3. The D gene is left open where the match is weak. The size entry is marked missing in some rows and otherwise reads once, few, many or a size class.

>.|TRBV11-2|TRBJ1-2|many|14
CASSATRGNYGYTF
TGTGCCAGCAGCGCGACCCGGGGGAACTATGGCTACACCTTC
>.|TRBV20-1|TRBJ1-4|.|16
CSAREGSQGPNEKLFF
TGCAGTGCTAGAGAAGGGTCCCAGGGTCCTAATGAAAAACTGTTTTTT
>.|TRBV29-1|TRBJ2-5|.|13
CSVAIIGQETQYF
TGCAGCGTTGCGATAATAGGGCAAGAGACCCAGTACTTC
>TRBD2|TRBV18|TRBJ2-3|.|17
CASSPNLAGGPTDTQYF
TGTGCCAGCTCACCAAATCTAGCGGGGGGACCCACAGATACGCAGTATTTT
>.|TRBV20-1|TRBJ1-2|.|13
CSARDALGYGYTF
TGCAGTGCTAGGGATGCCCTGGGCTATGGCTACACCTTC
>.|TRBV7-9|TRBJ2-4|few|15
CASSPERVAKNIQYF
TGTGCCAGCAGCCCGGAACGGGTAGCCAAAAACATTCAGTACTTC
>.|TRBV7-2|TRBJ2-7|few|15
CASSLGVGSLGEQYF
TGTGCCAGCAGCTTAGGGGTTGGATCTTTAGGAGAGCAGTACTTC
>TRBD1|TRBV10-2|TRBJ1-1|.|14
CASSDYLGGRAAFF
TGCGCCAGCAGTGATTATTTAGGGGGCAGGGCAGCTTTCTTT
>TRBD1|TRBV9|TRBJ2-3|.|15
CASSTTGVKADTQYF
TGTGCCAGCAGCACTACAGGGGTAAAGGCAGATACGCAGTATTTT
>.|TRBV12-3/TRBV12-4|TRBJ2-3|.|11
CASSQDNTQYF
TGTGCCAGCAGTCAGGATAATACGCAGTATTTT
>TRBD1|TRBV7-2|TRBJ1-2|.|14
CASSLRGLPYGYTF
TGTGCCAGCAGCTTAAGGGGGCTACCCTATGGCTACACCTTC
>.|TRBV28|TRBJ2-6|few|13
CASTRSGANVLTF
TGTGCCAGCACACGGTCTGGGGCCAACGTCCTGACTTTC
>TRBD1|TRBV28|TRBJ1-5|many|15
CASSLFGQGGQPQHF
TGTGCCAGCAGTTTATTTGGACAGGGCGGTCAGCCCCAGCATTTT
>TRBD1|TRBV7-6|TRBJ1-1|few|13
CASSLSSGTGAFF
TGTGCCAGCAGCTTATCTTCCGGGACAGGAGCTTTCTTT
>.|TRBV20-1|TRBJ2-2|.|12
CSARAVPGELFF
TGCAGTGCTAGAGCGGTCCCCGGGGAGCTGTTTTTT
>.|TRBV20-1|TRBJ2-5|once|16
CSASVTGSLYQETQYF
TGCAGTGCTAGTGTTACAGGGAGTCTATACCAAGAGACCCAGTACTTC
>.|TRBV20-1|TRBJ2-7|few|12
CSAPDISYEQYF
TGCAGTGCCCCGGACATTAGCTACGAGCAGTACTTC
>.|TRBV12-3/TRBV12-4|TRBJ1-5|.|14
CASSLGPSGPPQHF
TGTGCCAGCAGTCTAGGACCGTCCGGGCCGCCCCAGCATTTT
>TRBD1|TRBV20-1|TRBJ1-1|.|12
CSVPTGTTEAFF
TGCAGTGTACCGACAGGGACCACTGAAGCTTTCTTT
>.|TRBV20-1|TRBJ2-1|.|12
CSALGRYNEQFF
TGCAGTGCTCTGGGTAGATACAATGAGCAGTTCTTC
>.|TRBV18|TRBJ2-7|few|16
CASSPPMGTVRPEQYF
TGTGCCAGCTCACCCCCCATGGGGACTGTACGACCAGAGCAGTACTTC
>TRBD2|TRBV4-1|TRBJ2-3|few|14
CASSASGNTDTQYF
TGCGCCAGCAGCGCTAGCGGCAACACAGATACGCAGTATTTT
>TRBD2|TRBV12-3/TRBV12-4|TRBJ2-2|few|18
CASLTTYPGLAPTGELFF
TGTGCCAGCCTAACAACTTACCCGGGACTAGCGCCCACCGGGGAGCTGTTTTTT
>.|TRBV7-8|TRBJ1-4|few|16
CASSRTTGGPNEKLFF
TGTGCCAGCAGCCGGACAACGGGGGGGCCTAACGAAAAACTGTTTTTT
>.|TRBV6-1|TRBJ2-3|.|14
CASSEQGGPDTQYF
TGTGCCAGCAGTGAACAGGGGGGCCCCGATACGCAGTATTTT
>TRBD1|TRBV12-3/TRBV12-4|TRBJ2-2|many|15
CASSLVGGSSGELFF
TGTGCCAGCAGTTTGGTAGGGGGCTCGTCCGGGGAGCTGTTTTTT
>.|TRBV5-1|TRBJ1-2|.|13
CASQRGEDYGYTF
TGCGCCAGCCAGCGGGGCGAGGACTATGGCTACACCTTC
>.|TRBV5-4|TRBJ2-3|.|15
CASSLEGGGRDTQYF
TGTGCCAGCAGCTTGGAGGGGGGGGGGCGAGATACGCAGTATTTT
>TRBD1|TRBV3-1|TRBJ1-6|few|15
CASRSGQGDNSPLHF
TGTGCCAGCAGGTCCGGACAGGGGGATAATTCACCCCTCCACTTT
>TRBD2|TRBV20-1|TRBJ2-1|.|15
CSARVQGLAGNEQFF
TGCAGTGCTAGAGTCCAGGGACTAGCGGGAAATGAGCAGTTCTTC
>TRBD2|TRBV9|TRBJ2-1|.|15
CASSPRLAGYNDQFF
TGTGCCAGCAGCCCCCGACTAGCGGGCTACAATGACCAGTTCTTC
>TRBD2|TRBV28|TRBJ2-7|.|14
CAIATSGTSYEQYF
TGTGCCATAGCTACTAGCGGGACCTCCTACGAGCAGTACTTC
>TRBD2|TRBV20-1|TRBJ2-7|once|15
CSARVALAGGNEQYF
TGCAGTGCTAGAGTGGCGCTAGCGGGAGGGAACGAGCAGTACTTC
>.|TRBV10-3|TRBJ2-1|.|15
CAISDGGGLDNEQFF
TGTGCCATCAGTGACGGAGGCGGGTTGGACAATGAGCAGTTCTTC
>TRBD2|TRBV7-2|TRBJ2-5|.|17
CASSPRTSGSYKETQYF
TGTGCCAGCAGCCCCCGGACTAGCGGGAGTTACAAAGAGACCCAGTACTTC
>.|TRBV5-5|TRBJ2-7|.|14
CASSSRLGAYEQYF
TGTGCCAGCAGCTCCCGCCTGGGGGCCTACGAGCAGTACTTC
>TRBD1|TRBV6-1|TRBJ2-3|.|15
CASSRTGLGTDTQYF
TGTGCCAGCAGCCGGACAGGGCTAGGAACAGATACGCAGTATTTT
>.|TRBV7-2|TRBJ1-1|few|13
CASSLIANTEAFF
TGTGCCAGCAGCTTAATCGCGAACACTGAAGCTTTCTTT
>TRBD2|TRBV5-4|TRBJ2-1|.|16
CASSLTSGRVDNEQFF
TGTGCCAGCAGCTTGACTAGCGGGAGAGTGGACAATGAGCAGTTCTTC
>TRBD1|TRBV3-1|TRBJ2-2|.|15
CASSQGQGATGELFF
TGTGCCAGCAGCCAGGGACAGGGGGCGACCGGGGAGCTGTTTTTT
>.|TRBV15|TRBJ2-1|.|15
CATSSEQPGDTEQFF
TGTGCCACCAGCTCAGAGCAGCCTGGTGATACTGAGCAGTTCTTC
>TRBD2|TRBV12-3/TRBV12-4|TRBJ2-7|few|14
CASRLAGGPGEQYF
TGTGCCAGCAGGCTAGCGGGGGGGCCTGGCGAGCAGTACTTC
>TRBD1|TRBV7-2|TRBJ1-2|.|14
CASRDGTANYGYTF
TGTGCCAGCAGGGACGGGACAGCTAACTATGGCTACACCTTC
>.|TRBV10-3|TRBJ2-5|.|12
CAIAEGSETQYF
TGTGCCATCGCGGAGGGCTCAGAGACCCAGTACTTC
>.|TRBV5-1|TRBJ1-3|.|14
CASSLGGPGNTIYF
TGCGCCAGCAGCTTGGGGGGGCCTGGAAACACCATATATTTT
>.|TRBV3-1|TRBJ2-2|few|12
CASSQSTGELFF
TGTGCCAGCAGCCAAAGCACCGGGGAGCTGTTTTTT
>TRBD2|TRBV4-1|TRBJ2-7|few|16
CASSQDWSGRAYEQYF
TGCGCCAGCAGCCAAGATTGGAGCGGGAGGGCCTACGAGCAGTACTTC
>.|TRBV6-4|TRBJ2-1|.|14
CASSDTSAVGEQFF
TGTGCCAGCAGTGACACGTCCGCGGTAGGTGAGCAGTTCTTC
>.|TRBV12-3/TRBV12-4|TRBJ2-1|.|14
CASSLMAGNNEQFF
TGTGCCAGCAGTTTGATGGCCGGGAACAATGAGCAGTTCTTC